Described below is a single T cell receptor (beta chain) sequence and its context. The sample is drawn from a study of cytomegalovirus exposure and HLA in healthy donors. The PCR contained 60 Vbeta and 13 Jbeta primers. Sequencing used immunoSEQ multiplex PCR; TCRdb keeps in-frame clones, though not all of them. The sample records 150,000 or so clones, 80% to 85% being singletons. V lost 5 bases and J 7 bases, leaving 20 bases between the germline ends. Germline CDR1 SGHTA, CDR2 FQGNSA. This CDR3 region has 15 residues. The chain joins TRBV7-2 to TRBJ1-2; D gene unclear. The source of this sequence is a male donor in good health and CMV-seropositive. The sequenced sample was PBMCs. The CDR3 spells CASSLRRGWVSGYTF. CDR3 nucleotides: TGTGCCAGCAGCCTTAGACGCGGGTGGGTGAGTGGCTACACCTTC.